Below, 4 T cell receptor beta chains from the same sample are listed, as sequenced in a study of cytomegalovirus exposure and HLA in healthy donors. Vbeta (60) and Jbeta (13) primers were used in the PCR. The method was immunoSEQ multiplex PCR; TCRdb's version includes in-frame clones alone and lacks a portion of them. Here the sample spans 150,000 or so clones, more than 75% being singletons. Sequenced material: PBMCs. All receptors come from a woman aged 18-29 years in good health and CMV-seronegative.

The CDR3 region has the DNA TGTGCCAGCAGCCCCAGCGGGGGAGCACAAGAGACCCAGTACTTC. Amino acid sequence: CASSPSGGAQETQYF. The chain employs TRBV4-2 and TRBJ2-5, with TRBD2 identical over 8 bases. V shed 4 bases, J shed 2 bases, and the junction held 6 bases outside the gene matches. CDR1 and CDR2 (germline): LGHNA, YNFKEQ. This CDR3 contains 15 residues.

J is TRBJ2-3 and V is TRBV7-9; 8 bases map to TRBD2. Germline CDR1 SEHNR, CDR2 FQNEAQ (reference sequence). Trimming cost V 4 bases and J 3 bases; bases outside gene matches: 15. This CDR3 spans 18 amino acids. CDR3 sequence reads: CASSSLGGSGGRTDTQYF. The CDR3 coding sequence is TGTGCCAGCAGCTCTCTCGGTGGGTCGGGCGGGAGGACAGATACGCAGTATTTT.

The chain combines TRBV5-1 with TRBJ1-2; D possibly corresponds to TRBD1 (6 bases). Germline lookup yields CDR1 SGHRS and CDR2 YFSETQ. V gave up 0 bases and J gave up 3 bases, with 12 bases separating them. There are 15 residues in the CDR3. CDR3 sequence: CASSLGAGVDYGYTF. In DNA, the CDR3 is TGCGCCAGCAGCTTGGGGGCAGGGGTTGACTATGGCTACACCTTC.

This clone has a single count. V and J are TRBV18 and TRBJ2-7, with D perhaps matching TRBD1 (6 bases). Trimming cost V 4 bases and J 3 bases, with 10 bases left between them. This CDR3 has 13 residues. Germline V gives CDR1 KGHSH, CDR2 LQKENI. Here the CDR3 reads CASSLGQNYEQYF. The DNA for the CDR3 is TGTGCCAGCTCACTCGGACAGAACTACGAGCAGTACTTC.